The clone carrying this TCR beta chain has only one observation. Its target is not known. Data came from immunoSEQ multiplex PCR; TCRdb stores just in-frame clones and leaves some out. Of about 40,000 clones in the sample, around 76% were seen once. These data come from a study of a mutant IDH1 vaccine in newly diagnosed glioma. Time point here: week 23, last vaccination. The vaccine gave 300 ug of a 20-mer mutant IDH1 peptide subcutaneously per dose. Trimming left V 2 bases short and J 2 bases short, with 11 bases between. CDR1 and CDR2 (germline): SGDLS, YYNGEE. The CDR3 has 15 amino acids. The rearrangement links TRBV9 to TRBJ1-5; possible D gene TRBD1, 5 bases. The sequences come from PBMCs, collected from a glioma patient whose treatment included an IDH1 peptide vaccine. This clonotype originated in a man aged 50-59 years with glioma. The CDR3 nucleotides are TGTGCCAGCAGCGTTGGGCAGGGTGGCAATCAGCCCCAGCATTTT. It specifies CASSVGQGGNQPQHF.